This TCR beta chain was captured by sequencing in a study of blood T cell repertoires in COVID-19. Libraries were prepared by immunoSEQ multiplex PCR; TCRdb keeps only in-frame clonotypes and omits some of them. The sample includes roughly 430,000 clones, roughly 86% of them seen just once. Participants' own reports of clinical history determined their cohort assignment. The receptor comes from a woman in her forties with acute COVID-19. Sequencing input: PBMCs or T cells enriched from blood (not recorded which).

CDR3 loop: CATSASTGGGYNEQFF. The CDR3, as DNA: TGTGCCACCAGCGCGTCCACAGGGGGCGGATACAATGAGCAGTTCTTC. V is TRBV24-1 and J is TRBJ2-1, with 9 bases lining up with TRBD1. CDR1 KGHDR and CDR2 SFDVKD come from the germline V gene. CDR3 size: 16 residues. The junction had 10 bases not matched to a gene; V was cut back by 7 bases and J by 4 bases.